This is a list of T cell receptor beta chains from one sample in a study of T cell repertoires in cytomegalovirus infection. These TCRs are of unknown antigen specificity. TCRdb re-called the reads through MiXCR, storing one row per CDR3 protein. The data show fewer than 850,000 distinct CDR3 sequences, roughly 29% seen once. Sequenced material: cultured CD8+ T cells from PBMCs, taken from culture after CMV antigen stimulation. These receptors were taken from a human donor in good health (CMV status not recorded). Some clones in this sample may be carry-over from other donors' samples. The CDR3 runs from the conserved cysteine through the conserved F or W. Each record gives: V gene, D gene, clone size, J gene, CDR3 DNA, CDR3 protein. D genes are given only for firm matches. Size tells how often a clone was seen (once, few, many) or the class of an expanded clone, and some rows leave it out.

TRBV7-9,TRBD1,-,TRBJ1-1,TGTGTCAGCAGCCCGAAACAGGGGAGGGTGGACACTGAAGCTTTCTTT,CVSSPKQGRVDTEAFF
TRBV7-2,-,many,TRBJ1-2,TGTGCCAGCAGCCCCCCCCCCACCTTC,CASSPPPTF
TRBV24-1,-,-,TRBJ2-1,TGTGCCACCAGTGATTCTCTTACACTCCCCGGGACACCCTACAATGAGCAGTTCTTC,CATSDSLTLPGTPYNEQFF
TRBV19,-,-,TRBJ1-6,TGTGCCAGTAGCTGGGGCCCAGGGTCCGCTAATTCACCCCTCCACTTT,CASSWGPGSANSPLHF
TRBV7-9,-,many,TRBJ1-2,TGTGCCAGCAGCTTCCAGGTCAGGGGATTCCAGTCCTTTGACTATGGCTACACCTTC,CASSFQVRGFQSFDYGYTF
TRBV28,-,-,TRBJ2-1,TGTGCCAGCAGTTTATTCTCCACCCTCAATGAGCAGTTCTTC,CASSLFSTLNEQFF
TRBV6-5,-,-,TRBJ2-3,TGTGCCAGCGGTAGCGGGGACAGACATACGCAGTATTTT,CASGSGDRHTQYF
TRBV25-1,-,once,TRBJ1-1,TGTGCCAGCAGTGAATTATTAGGAGGGAGCACTGAAGCTTTCTTT,CASSELLGGSTEAFF
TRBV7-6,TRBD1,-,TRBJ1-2,TGTGCCAGCAGCCCATCGGACAGGGGATTTCCTCAATACTTC,CASSPSDRGFPQYF
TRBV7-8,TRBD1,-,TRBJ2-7,TGTGCCAGCAGCTGGGGGACAGGGGAAGGTGGCGAGCAGTACTTC,CASSWGTGEGGEQYF
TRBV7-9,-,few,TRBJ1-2,TGTGCCAGCAGCTTAGCTCCAGGGGCCCGGATTGGATATGGCTACACCTTC,CASSLAPGARIGYGYTF
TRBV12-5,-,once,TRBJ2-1,TGTGCTAGTGGAACCCCCCTCGAGGGGTACAATGAGCAGTTCTTC,CASGTPLEGYNEQFF
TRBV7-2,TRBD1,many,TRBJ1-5,TGTGCCAGCAGCTCCCACAGGGGGCTTAGGGTATATAGCAATCAGCCCCAGCATTTT,CASSSHRGLRVYSNQPQHF
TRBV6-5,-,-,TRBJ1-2,TGTGCCAGCAGTTACTCCGGCCAGGGCGCCGTCGGCTACACCTTC,CASSYSGQGAVGYTF
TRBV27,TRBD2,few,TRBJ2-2,TGTGCCAGCAGTTCCTTAGCGGGGGGGCCCACCGGGGAGCTGTTTTTT,CASSSLAGGPTGELFF
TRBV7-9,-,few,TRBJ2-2,TGTGCCAGCAGCCCATCCCACAGCGCGGGCACCGGGGAGCTGTTTTTT,CASSPSHSAGTGELFF
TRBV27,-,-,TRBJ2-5,TGTGCCAGCAGGCTATTAGGGGGAATCCAAGAGACCCAGTACTTC,CASRLLGGIQETQYF
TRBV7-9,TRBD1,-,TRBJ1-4,TGTGTCAGCAACGGAGGGACAGGGAAATGGGAAAAACTGTTTTTT,CVSNGGTGKWEKLFF
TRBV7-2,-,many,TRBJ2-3,TGTGCCAGCAGCTGGCGTTTTGGGGTTGCAGATACGCAGTATTTT,CASSWRFGVADTQYF
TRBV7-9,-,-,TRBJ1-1,TGTGCCAGCAGCTTAGCAGGCTGGGGTGAGGGTGAAGCTTTCTTT,CASSLAGWGEGEAFF
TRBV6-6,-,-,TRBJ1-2,TGTGCCAGCAGTTACCCGGCGGTTAACTATGGCTACACCTTC,CASSYPAVNYGYTF
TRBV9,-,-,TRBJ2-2,TGTGCCAGCAGCGTGGGGAGGTCGAACACCGGGGAGCTGTTTTTT,CASSVGRSNTGELFF
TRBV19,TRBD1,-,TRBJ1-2,TGTGCCAGTACCTCAAACAGGGGATATGGCTACACCTTC,CASTSNRGYGYTF
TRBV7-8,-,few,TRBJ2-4,TGTGCCAGCAGCTCCCGGGGAGATGGAGCCAAAAACATTCAGTACTTC,CASSSRGDGAKNIQYF
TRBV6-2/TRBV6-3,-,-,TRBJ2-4,TGTGCCAGCAGTTATGCCGGGGGAGCGGCCAAAAACATTCAGTACTTC,CASSYAGGAAKNIQYF
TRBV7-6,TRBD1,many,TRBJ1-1,TGTGCCAGCAGCAAGACAGGGACTGAAGCTTTCTTT,CASSKTGTEAFF
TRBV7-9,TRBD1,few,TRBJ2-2,TGTGCCAGCAGCTCATGGACAGGGGTGTACGGGGAGCTGTTTTTT,CASSSWTGVYGELFF
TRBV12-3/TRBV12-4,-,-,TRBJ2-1,TGTGCCAGCAGTTCCGGGGGTTCTAATGAGCAGTTCTTC,CASSSGGSNEQFF
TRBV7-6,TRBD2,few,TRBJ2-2,TGTGCCAGCACCCCGGCGGGGGGGCTCAACACCGGGGAGCTGTTTTTT,CASTPAGGLNTGELFF
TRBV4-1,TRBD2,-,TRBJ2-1,TGCGCCAGCAGCCAAAGGAGGACTAGCGGGGGGCAGGGGCTCTACAATGAGCAGTTCTTC,CASSQRRTSGGQGLYNEQFF
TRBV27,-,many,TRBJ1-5,TGCGCCAGCAGAGGAGGGAATCAGCCCCAGCATTTT,CASRGGNQPQHF
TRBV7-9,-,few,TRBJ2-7,TGTGCCAGCAGCTTAGGGGTCGACGCAGGGTCGTACGAGCAGTACTTC,CASSLGVDAGSYEQYF
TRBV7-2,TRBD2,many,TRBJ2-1,TGTGCCAGCAGCTTTGAGCCAGCGGGGGGGCAGGAGCAGTTCTTC,CASSFEPAGGQEQFF
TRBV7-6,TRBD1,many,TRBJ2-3,TGTGCCAGCAGCCGGACAGGGAGAGATACGCAGTATTTT,CASSRTGRDTQYF
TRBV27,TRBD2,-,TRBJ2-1,TGTGCCAGCAGACCGGGACTAGCGGGGAATGAGCAGTTCTTC,CASRPGLAGNEQFF
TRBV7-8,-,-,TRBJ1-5,TGTGCCAGCCAGGGGTTCGGGGGCAATCAGCCCCAGCATTTT,CASQGFGGNQPQHF
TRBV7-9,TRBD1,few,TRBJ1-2,TGTGCCAGCAGCTTTTTGGGACAGGGGGCGCCTGGCTACACCTTC,CASSFLGQGAPGYTF
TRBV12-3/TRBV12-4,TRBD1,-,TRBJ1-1,TGTGCCAGCAGCACAGGGGGAATCACTGAAGCTTTCTTT,CASSTGGITEAFF
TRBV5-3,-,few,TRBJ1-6,TGTGCCAGAAGCTTGTCCCTCGGACAAAGGAGCTCCTATAATTCACCCCTCCACTTT,CARSLSLGQRSSYNSPLHF
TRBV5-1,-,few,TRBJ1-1,TGCGCCAGCAGCTTTGGACGAAACGGGAGGAACACTGAAGCTTTCTTT,CASSFGRNGRNTEAFF
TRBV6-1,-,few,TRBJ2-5,TGTGCCACCGATCTAGCGCCGTATGAGACCCAGTACTTC,CATDLAPYETQYF
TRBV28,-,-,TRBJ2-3,TGTGCCAGCAGCCCGCGCCTGGGAACAGATACGCAGTATTTT,CASSPRLGTDTQYF
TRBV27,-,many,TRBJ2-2,TGTGCCAGCAGCTTAGGGGGGGGCACCGGGGAGCTGTTTTTT,CASSLGGGTGELFF
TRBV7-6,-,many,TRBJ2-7,TGTGCCAGCAGCTTGGCGGGCACAGGGCGAAGGGAGCAGTACTTC,CASSLAGTGRREQYF
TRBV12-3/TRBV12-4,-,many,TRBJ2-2,TGTGCCAGCACCCGGGCCGGGGAGCTGTTTTTT,CASTRAGELFF
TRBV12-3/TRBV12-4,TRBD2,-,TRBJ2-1,TGTGCCAGCAGAGTAGGGACTAGCGGGGGGTACTACAATGAGCAGTTCTTC,CASRVGTSGGYYNEQFF
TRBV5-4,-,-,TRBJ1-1,TGTGCCAGCAGCCCTCAAGACTGGGGGGCGAACACTGAAGCTTTCTTT,CASSPQDWGANTEAFF
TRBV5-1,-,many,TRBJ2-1,TGCGCCAGCAGCTTCTCCAGCGGTCCCTACAATGAGCAGTTCTTC,CASSFSSGPYNEQFF
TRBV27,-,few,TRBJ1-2,TGTGCCAGCAGTTTATCCCCCCGCAGGGTGTTCGGCTACACCTTC,CASSLSPRRVFGYTF
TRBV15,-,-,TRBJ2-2,TGTGCCACCAGCGGACCTCCCGGACTATCGGCGGGGATACCGAACACCGGGGAGCTGTTTTTT,CATSGPPGLSAGIPNTGELFF
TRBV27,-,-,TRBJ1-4,TGTGCCAGCAGTTTTGGTACGGATGAAAAACTGTTTTTT,CASSFGTDEKLFF
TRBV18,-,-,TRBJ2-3,TGTGCCAGCTCACCTAAGTCCACGGGGGCTAGCACAGATACGCAGTATTTT,CASSPKSTGASTDTQYF
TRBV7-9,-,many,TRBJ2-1,TGTGCCAGCAGCTTAGGACTCTCCTACAATGAGCAGTTCTTC,CASSLGLSYNEQFF
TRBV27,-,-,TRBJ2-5,TGTGCCAGCAGTCCCCTGCCACTCAGTGAAACTTACTTC,CASSPLPLSETYF
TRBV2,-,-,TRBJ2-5,TGTGCCAGCAGTGAAGCTTTTGCGGCGGAGGACCAAGAGACCCAGTACTTC,CASSEAFAAEDQETQYF
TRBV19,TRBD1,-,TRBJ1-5,TGTGCCACCGAGGGGACAGGGTACAATCAGCCCCAGCATTTT,CATEGTGYNQPQHF
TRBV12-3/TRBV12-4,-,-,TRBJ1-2,TGTGCCAGCAGTCCCTCGACTGCCCGGGGTGGCTACACCTTC,CASSPSTARGGYTF
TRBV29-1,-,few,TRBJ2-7,TGCAGCGTTGAAGGGTCCCGGACAGAGTCCTACGAGCAGTACTTC,CSVEGSRTESYEQYF